These 14 T cell receptor beta chains originate from one sample sequenced in a study of T cells in Graves' hyperthyroidism and ophthalmopathy. Researchers amplified the TCR beta CDR3 regions from RNA transcripts. The primer set for the first-round RT-PCR of the TCR CDR3 was HTBI. TCRdb re-called the multiplex PCR reads through MiXCR, storing one row per CDR3 protein. The sample consists of about 380,000 distinct CDR3 sequences, about 13% of them appearing once. The sample taken for sequencing was blood. The receptors were sampled from a young man with Graves' hyperthyroidism that later progressed to Graves' ophthalmopathy.

This clonotype was counted between two and nine times. In DNA form, the CDR3 reads TGTGCCAGCAGCCGAGGGAGTCGGACTGAAGCTTTCTTT. Encoded protein: CASSRGSRTEAFF. V is TRBV3-1 and J is TRBJ1-1; D is undetermined. V lost 4 bases to trimming and J lost 5 bases, with 11 bases between them. The CDR3 loop spans 13 amino acids. The germline gives CDR1 LGHDT, CDR2 YNNKEL (reference sequence). Complete variable domain (other parts from reference TRBV3-1 and TRBJ1-1): DTAVSQTPKYLVTQMGNDKSIKCEQNLGHDTMYWYKQDSKKFLKIMFSYNNKELIINETVPNRFSPKSPDKAHLNLHINSLELGDSAVYFCASSRGSRTEAFFGQGTRLTVV.

The chain couples TRBV10-3 to TRBJ2-2; possibly TRBD2 for D (6 bases). CDR1 is ENHRY and CDR2 is SYGVKD in the germline V gene. Trimming left V 6 bases short and J 6 bases short, with 8 bases between. The CDR3 has 12 residues. As DNA, the CDR3 is TGTGCCATCAGAAGACTAGCCGGGGAGCTGTTTTTT. Residues: CAIRRLAGELFF.

This clonotype was counted ten times or more. The rearrangement joins TRBV9 to TRBJ2-7; 7 nucleotides agree with TRBD1. CDR3 length: 15 residues. The germline CDR1 and CDR2 sequences are SGDLS and YYNGEE. Unmatched junction bases numbered 3, after V lost 0 bases and J lost 0 bases. CDR3: CASSVGTGTSYEQYF. Written as DNA, the CDR3 is TGTGCCAGCAGCGTAGGGACAGGAACCTCCTACGAGCAGTACTTC.

CDR3 sequence (DNA): TGTGCTAGTGGACAGGGGGCTGTTGAAGCTTTCTTT. Protein product: CASGQGAVEAFF. The chain uses TRBV12-5 and TRBJ1-1; 9 bases map to TRBD1. The CDR3 has 12 amino acids. V lost 6 bases and J lost 7; bases outside the gene matches: 3. The V gene's germline CDR1 is LGHNT and CDR2 FRNRAP.

This clonotype was observed many times. This chain uses TRBV9 with TRBJ2-5, with D possibly matching TRBD1 (5 bases). CDR1 and CDR2 (germline): SGDLS, YYNGEE. Trimming left V 1 base short and J 1 base short, with 5 bases between. CDR3 length: 13 amino acids. Here the CDR3 reads CASSVTGQETQYF. Written as DNA, the CDR3 is TGTGCCAGCAGCGTAACAGGCCAAGAGACCCAGTACTTC.

The rearrangement uses TRBV27 and TRBJ2-2; 8 bases match TRBD1. This CDR3 spans 17 amino acids. With V trimmed by 7 bases and J by 2 bases, 12 bases remained unmatched. Per germline, CDR1 MNHEY and CDR2 SMNVEV (reference sequence). The CDR3 nucleotides are TGTGCCAGCACCCTTCGGTCAGGGGGCCTCAACACCGGGGAGCTGTTTTTT. Amino acids: CASTLRSGGLNTGELFF.

There are many counts of this clonotype. The chain couples TRBV2 to TRBJ1-2; TRBD1 aligns across 11 bases. The CDR3 totals 12 residues. Germline assignment: CDR1 SNHLY and CDR2 FYNNEI. Trimming cost V 8 bases and J 4 bases; bases outside gene matches: 0. CDR3 nucleotide sequence: TGTGCCAGCGGACAGGGGGCCTATGGCTACACCTTC. It specifies CASGQGAYGYTF.

In its sample, this clonotype was seen a few times. The chain uses TRBV28 and TRBJ2-3; 7 bases fit TRBD2. CDR1 is MDHEN, CDR2 SYDVKM, per germline. CDR3 length equals 16 residues. The trim removed 7 bases at V and 2 bases at J, leaving 12 bases unmatched. The CDR3 region has the DNA TGTGCCAGCACTCGAGGAGGCGGGGGTCCCACAGATACGCAGTATTTT. Residues: CASTRGGGGPTDTQYF. Full variable domain (remainder filled in from reference TRBV28 and TRBJ2-3): DVKVTQSSRYLVKRTGEKVFLECVQDMDHENMFWYRQDPGLGLRLIYFSYDVKMKEKGDIPEGYSVSREKKERFSLILESASTNQTSMYLCASTRGGGGPTDTQYFGPGTRLTVL.

This clonotype was counted between two and nine times. The CDR3 coding sequence is TGTGCCAGCAGCCGACTCAGGACAGGGATGGATGAAAAACTGTTTTTT. Protein product: CASSRLRTGMDEKLFF. This rearrangement joins TRBV5-6 to TRBJ1-4; 8 bases map to TRBD1. The CDR3 sequence is 16 residues long. CDR1 and CDR2 (germline): SGHDT, YYEEEE. V was pared by 4 bases and J by 6 bases, with 11 bases of the junction left unmatched.

This clonotype was counted only a few times. The V and J genes are TRBV30 and TRBJ1-1, with D perhaps matching TRBD1 (5 bases). CDR1 GTSNPN and CDR2 SVGIG come from the germline V gene (reference sequence). This CDR3 comprises 15 residues. With 1 base removed from V and 1 base from J, the gap between germline ends came to 13 bases. CDR3 bases: TGTGCCTGGAGTGGGGGGGGAATGGGGAACACTGAAGCTTTCTTT. Translated, it gives CAWSGGGMGNTEAFF.

The chain couples TRBV7-8 to TRBJ1-3; TRBD1 agrees at 8 bases. This CDR3 comprises 17 residues. Germline lookup yields CDR1 SGHVS and CDR2 FQNEAQ. With 5 bases clipped from V and 2 bases from J, the junction kept 11 bases outside the gene matches. This chain's CDR3 is CASSVPSSRGPGNTIYF. CDR3 in DNA: TGTGCCAGCAGCGTTCCGTCTTCCAGGGGGCCTGGAAACACCATATATTTT. The full variable domain, completed using reference TRBV7-8 and TRBJ1-3, is GAGVSQSPRYKVAKRGQDVALRCDPISGHVSLFWYQQALGQGPEFLTYFQNEAQLDKSGLPSDRFFAERPEGSVSTLKIQRTQQEDSAVYLCASSVPSSRGPGNTIYFGEGSWLTVV.

The chain couples TRBV29-1 to TRBJ2-7, with D perhaps matching TRBD1 or TRBD2 (5 bases each). Between the trimmed V and J ends, which lost 4 bases and 7 bases, there was a span of 11 bases. CDR1 is SQVTM, CDR2 ANQGSEA, per germline. The CDR3 is 11 amino acids. CDR3 loop: CSVGEGREQYF. The CDR3 DNA sequence: TGCAGCGTTGGAGAGGGACGGGAGCAGTACTTC.

This clonotype occurred many times. The rearrangement uses TRBV6-1 and TRBJ1-1; TRBD1 matches at 8 bases. Trimming cost V 6 bases and J 0 bases; bases outside gene matches: 0. From germline, CDR1 is MNHNS and CDR2 SASEGT. The CDR3 totals 13 residues. CDR3: CASRQGVNTEAFF. The DNA for the CDR3 is TGTGCCAGCAGACAGGGGGTGAACACTGAAGCTTTCTTT.

This chain connects TRBV4-1 to TRBJ2-6; D call uncertain. The V end was cut by 0 bases, the J end by 0 bases, with 18 bases between. CDR3 size: 20 residues. Germline assignment: CDR1 MGHRA and CDR2 YSYEKL. CDR3 sequence (DNA): TGCGCCAGCAGCCAAGATCGACTTGGACCCTTTCACTCTGGGGCCAACGTCCTGACTTTC. Translated, it gives CASSQDRLGPFHSGANVLTF.